These T cell receptor beta chains were read from a single sample in a study of radiation and T cells in renal cell carcinoma. The assay was immunoSEQ multiplex PCR, and TCRdb's table has in-frame clones only and misses some. The profile shows tens of thousands of clones, roughly 64% of them singletons. The source material was tumor tissue, sampled from a patient whose treatment was nephrectomy without radiotherapy. The receptors come from a man aged 35 to 55 with renal cell carcinoma. Each CDR3 is given with its conserved first and last residue.

CDR3aa,v_gene,len,j_gene
CASSNAGTSEAFF,TRBV5-1,13,TRBJ1-1
CAISQGNTDTQYF,TRBV2,13,TRBJ2-3
CASSNGRDYSPLHF,TRBV19,14,TRBJ1-6
CASSRGRIDLGNTIYF,TRBV14,16,TRBJ1-3
CASSFSAEGNQPQHF,TRBV11-2,15,TRBJ1-5
CASTETGPNQPQHF,TRBV28,14,TRBJ1-5
CASKPDIRYGYTF,TRBV5-1,13,TRBJ1-2
CASSWGDRGRETQYF,TRBV5-5,15,TRBJ2-5
CASRGGTGIQPQHF,TRBV28,14,TRBJ1-5
CASSPQDRGNTEAFF,TRBV18,15,TRBJ1-1
CASSPYRETNEQYF,TRBV5-1,14,TRBJ2-7
CASSKPGQDTDTQYF,TRBV6-1,15,TRBJ2-3
CASSLAWVPGTSGMNHEQYF,TRBV5-1,20,TRBJ2-7
CASSPLGPVYGYTF,TRBV7-7,14,TRBJ1-2
CASSVEGTVYGYTF,TRBV9,14,TRBJ1-2
CASSLLEDAEAFF,TRBV7-2,13,TRBJ1-1
CASSLAGGNNEQFF,TRBV6-6,14,TRBJ2-1
CASSVDLGFHLTF,TRBV9,13,TRBJ2-6
CASSLYGQETQYF,TRBV5-6,13,TRBJ2-5
CASSGTGQGFNEQFF,TRBV11-2,15,TRBJ2-1
CASSRQGGGSGANVLTF,TRBV4-1,17,TRBJ2-6
CASSNRVGTGELFF,TRBV10-1,14,TRBJ2-2
CASSETYRGGSPLHF,TRBV7-2,15,TRBJ1-6
CASSRDRGQGDTQYF,TRBV7-6,15,TRBJ2-3
CASSPLTSTGQGMNTEAFF,TRBV18,19,TRBJ1-1
CASSLRGPRKDYGYTF,TRBV7-9,16,TRBJ1-2
CASSQATGINSPLHF,TRBV4-3,15,TRBJ1-6
CASSLLGGRINQPQHF,TRBV28,16,TRBJ1-5
CASTWDNRNTGELFF,TRBV2,15,TRBJ2-2
CASSLDSGQPSQSNQPQHF,TRBV28,19,TRBJ1-5
CASSATGQGVNEQYF,TRBV9,15,TRBJ2-7
CAIRDTDTQYF,TRBV10-3,11,TRBJ2-3
CASRGEYNEQFF,TRBV9,12,TRBJ2-1
CASSNELRGQGTEAFF,TRBV21-1,16,TRBJ1-1
CASSPEFKNTEAFF,TRBV18,14,TRBJ1-1
CAWSVQVNQPQHF,TRBV30,13,TRBJ1-5
CASSVTGINTDTQYF,TRBV5-6,15,TRBJ2-3
CAWENKGLAGGVEFF,TRBV30,15,TRBJ2-1
CASSPEGLAQYF,TRBV18,12,TRBJ2-5
CASSLEVRGEQFF,TRBV6-6,13,TRBJ2-1
CASSPTGNYEQYF,TRBV19,13,TRBJ2-7
CASSLRGPFQSSYNEQFF,TRBV11-2,18,TRBJ2-1